In its sample, the clone carrying this T cell receptor beta chain was seen a few times. What it binds is unknown. The CDR3 is 13 amino acids. The germline CDR1 and CDR2 sequences are SQVTM and ANQGSEA. With 5 bases clipped from V and 7 bases from J, the junction kept 6 bases outside the gene matches. Prepared libraries of TCR beta cDNA carried unique molecular identifiers. From the PCR reads, TCRdb called clonotypes with MiXCR, one entry per CDR3 protein. The sample shows hundreds of thousands of distinct CDR3 sequences, approximately 46% of them seen only once. This entry belongs to a study of post-analysis software for immune sequencing data. About the study: The courses of disease that were included comprised relapsing-remitting, secondary progressive and progressive-relapsing multiple sclerosis. The study, taken as a whole, reports: F-measure co-clustering was strong for batch-matched samples. Patients used about 5 TRBV segments, including TRBV5-6, TRBV5-1 and TRBV20-1, more often than controls. Controls significantly exceeded multiple sclerosis patients in normalized Chao1 diversity.

This sequence originates from a girl aged 10-17 years with multiple sclerosis. Sequenced input: blood. V gene TRBV29-1 combines with J gene TRBJ2-1, with TRBD1 matching over 9 bases. The CDR3 DNA follows: TGCAGCGTTCAACAGGGGGCGTGGAATGAGCAGTTCTTC. This codes for CSVQQGAWNEQFF.